A selection of T cell receptor beta chains follows, all from one sample in a study of shared clonotypes between healthy human individuals. TCRdb's copy holds only in-frame clones and misses some; the assay was immunoSEQ multiplex PCR. This table holds more than 2 million clones, just under 95% found once. Material: naive CD8+ T cells from PBMCs. The receptor source for this set is a man aged 18 to 35 in good health. Some clones in this sample may be carry-over from other donors' samples. CDR3s include the opening cysteine and the closing phenylalanine or tryptophan. The D gene is left open where the match is weak. Rows may omit the clone size; those that give it use once, few, many or a size class.

TRBD2,TRBJ2-1,TRBV7-9,-,CASSPRLAGAEQQFF,TGTGCCAGCAGCCCTCGACTAGCGGGAGCTGAGCAGCAGTTCTTC
TRBD1,TRBJ1-1,TRBV27,-,CASSLSRQGQFEAFF,TGTGCCAGCAGTTTATCTAGACAGGGCCAGTTTGAAGCTTTCTTT
-,TRBJ2-3,TRBV9,once,CASSPIARAGGSTDTQYF,TGTGCCAGCAGCCCTATCGCTCGGGCGGGTGGTAGCACAGATACGCAGTATTTT
-,TRBJ1-4,TRBV27,-,CASSQQGTNEKLFF,TGTGCCAGCAGTCAGCAGGGGACTAATGAAAAACTGTTTTTT
TRBD1,TRBJ2-7,TRBV11-2,-,CASSLIDRGGEQYF,TGTGCCAGCAGCTTAATCGACAGGGGGGGCGAGCAGTACTTC
-,TRBJ1-2,TRBV4-2,few,CASSQGNYGYTF,TGTGCCAGCAGCCAAGGAAACTATGGCTACACCTTC
-,TRBJ1-2,TRBV9,-,CASSVSQQLSGYTF,TGTGCCAGCAGCGTAAGTCAACAGCTCAGTGGCTACACCTTC
-,TRBJ1-2,TRBV19,-,CASNGGGDYGYTF,TGTGCCAGTAACGGGGGTGGGGACTATGGCTACACCTTC
-,TRBJ2-7,TRBV7-9,-,CASSLAGRNYEQYF,TGTGCCAGCAGCTTGGCAGGGAGAAACTACGAGCAGTACTTC
TRBD2,TRBJ2-2,TRBV7-2,once,CASSLRFGLAGVVTGELFF,TGTGCCAGCAGCTTAAGGTTCGGGCTAGCGGGAGTGGTCACCGGGGAGCTGTTTTTT
-,TRBJ2-7,TRBV5-4,-,CASSGGRGAYEQYF,TGTGCCAGCAGCGGGGGCAGGGGAGCCTACGAGCAGTACTTC
-,TRBJ2-7,TRBV11-2,-,CASSLQFWEQYF,TGTGCCAGCAGCTTGCAGTTCTGGGAGCAGTACTTC
-,TRBJ2-7,TRBV4-2,-,CASSQVDDVGEQYF,TGTGCCAGCAGCCAAGTTGACGACGTGGGGGAGCAGTACTTC
TRBD1,TRBJ2-7,TRBV5-6,-,CASSLEQGPKYEQYF,TGTGCCAGCAGCTTGGAACAGGGGCCGAAGTACGAGCAGTACTTC
-,TRBJ2-7,TRBV4-2,-,CASSQTPDRLHYEQYF,TGTGCCAGCAGCCAAACTCCGGACCGACTGCATTACGAGCAGTACTTC
-,TRBJ1-3,TRBV4-2,-,CASSQDLGTRAGNTIYF,TGTGCCAGCAGCCAAGATCTTGGTACCAGGGCTGGAAACACCATATATTTT
-,TRBJ2-6,TRBV7-8,-,CASSLAAPLTRWLSGANVLTF,TGTGCCAGCAGCTTAGCCGCCCCCCTAACTAGGTGGCTATCTGGGGCCAACGTCCTGACTTTC
TRBD1,TRBJ2-6,TRBV7-9,-,CASSLFLDRGEGANVLTF,TGTGCCAGCAGCTTATTTCTAGACAGGGGGGAAGGGGCCAACGTCCTGACTTTC
-,TRBJ1-2,TRBV28,once,CASSLSDRLNYGYTF,TGTGCCAGCAGTTTATCCGACAGGCTAAACTATGGCTACACCTTC
-,TRBJ1-4,TRBV4-2,-,CASSQERGNEKLFF,TGTGCCAGCAGCCAAGAACGGGGAAATGAAAAACTGTTTTTT
-,TRBJ2-7,TRBV27,-,CASRGDPYEQYF,TGTGCCAGCAGGGGGGATCCTTACGAGCAGTACTTC
TRBD1,TRBJ1-1,TRBV6-1,-,CASSELPELGQGARLGEAFF,TGTGCCAGCAGTGAGTTACCTGAGCTAGGACAGGGGGCGCGTTTGGGTGAAGCTTTCTTT
-,TRBJ2-1,TRBV16,-,CASSHDEQFF,TGTGCCAGCAGCCACGATGAGCAGTTCTTC
-,TRBJ2-1,TRBV28,-,CASTPGYNEQFF,TGTGCCAGCACCCCCGGCTACAATGAGCAGTTCTTC
-,TRBJ2-1,TRBV14,-,CASSQLGLSQFF,TGTGCCAGCAGCCAACTTGGCCTATCGCAGTTCTTC
TRBD2,TRBJ2-3,TRBV4-1,-,CASSQRREGTDTQYF,TGCGCCAGCAGCCAGAGGCGGGAGGGCACAGATACGCAGTATTTT
TRBD2,TRBJ2-1,TRBV27,-,CASIPSGGDEQFF,TGTGCCAGCATCCCTTCGGGGGGGGACGAGCAGTTCTTC
-,TRBJ2-7,TRBV11-2,-,CASSSLVHEQYF,TGTGCCAGCAGCTCGCTAGTCCACGAGCAGTACTTC
-,TRBJ2-7,TRBV9,-,CASSVSGSYEQYF,TGTGCCAGCAGCGTCTCAGGGTCCTACGAGCAGTACTTC
TRBD2,TRBJ2-2,TRBV11-2,-,CASSSVWGGANTGELFF,TGTGCCAGCAGCTCGGTTTGGGGGGGAGCGAACACCGGGGAGCTGTTTTTT
-,TRBJ2-5,TRBV19,-,CASSIAQETQYF,TGTGCCAGTAGTATCGCCCAAGAGACCCAGTACTTC
-,TRBJ1-2,TRBV5-1,-,CASSFTANYGYTF,TGCGCCAGCAGCTTTACCGCTAACTATGGCTACACCTTC
-,TRBJ2-7,TRBV27,-,CASSLTHGTREEQYF,TGTGCCAGCAGTTTAACCCACGGGACCCGGGAAGAGCAGTACTTC
TRBD1,TRBJ1-2,TRBV28,-,CASSLSGTGNYGYTF,TGTGCCAGCAGTCTGTCCGGGACAGGGAACTATGGCTACACCTTC
-,TRBJ1-5,TRBV11-2,-,CASSLGRNSNQPQHF,TGTGCCAGCAGCTTAGGACGGAATAGCAATCAGCCCCAGCATTTT
-,TRBJ2-7,TRBV5-1,-,CASSLGYGSAYEQYF,TGCGCCAGCAGCTTGGGATACGGGTCCGCCTACGAGCAGTACTTC
-,TRBJ2-2,TRBV4-3,-,CASSQGRRLTGELFF,TGCGCCAGCAGCCAAGGGCGACGTCTCACCGGGGAGCTGTTTTTT
-,TRBJ2-5,TRBV9,-,CASSAWAGSKETQYF,TGTGCCAGCAGCGCCTGGGCTGGCTCAAAAGAGACCCAGTACTTC
TRBD1,TRBJ1-1,TRBV19,-,CASSGQGATAEAFF,TGTGCCAGTAGTGGACAGGGGGCCACTGCGGAAGCTTTCTTT
-,TRBJ2-4,TRBV25-1,-,CASSELGWGIQYF,TGTGCCAGCAGTGAATTGGGGTGGGGCATTCAGTACTTC
-,TRBJ2-1,TRBV4-1,once,CASSQYRDNEQFF,TGCGCCAGCAGCCAATACAGGGATAATGAGCAGTTCTTC
-,TRBJ1-6,TRBV7-9,-,CASSREGVNSPLHF,TGTGCCAGCAGCCGAGAGGGGGTTAATTCACCCCTCCACTTT
-,TRBJ2-2,TRBV9,few,CASSPSAFANTGELFF,TGTGCCAGCAGCCCTAGCGCCTTCGCGAACACCGGGGAGCTGTTTTTT
-,TRBJ1-1,TRBV2,-,CASSDTNKSEAFF,TGTGCCAGCAGTGACACAAATAAGAGTGAGGCTTTCTTT
-,TRBJ1-1,TRBV7-9,-,CASSLAGMANTEAFF,TGTGCCAGCAGCTTAGCCGGGATGGCGAACACTGAAGCTTTCTTT
-,TRBJ2-7,TRBV5-5,-,CASSPAARSYEQYF,TGTGCCAGCAGCCCCGCGGCCAGGTCCTACGAGCAGTACTTC
TRBD1,TRBJ2-7,TRBV9,-,CASSVGQGGYEQYF,TGTGCCAGCAGCGTAGGACAGGGGGGATACGAGCAGTACTTC
-,TRBJ2-7,TRBV6-6,-,CASSYKGGYEQYF,TGTGCCAGCAGTTACAAGGGTGGTTACGAGCAGTACTTC
TRBD1,TRBJ2-2,TRBV29-1,-,CSVEEGQGASTGELFF,TGCAGCGTTGAAGAGGGACAGGGGGCGAGCACCGGGGAGCTGTTTTTT
-,TRBJ1-2,TRBV11-2,-,CASSLTANRNYGYTF,TGTGCCAGCAGTCTTACAGCCAACCGAAACTATGGCTACACCTTC
-,TRBJ1-2,TRBV9,-,CASSSVGGPGGGYTF,TGTGCCAGCAGCTCCGTGGGGGGCCCCGGAGGGGGCTACACCTTC
-,TRBJ2-4,TRBV10-3,few,CAISETTLAKNIQYF,TGTGCCATCAGTGAAACGACTTTAGCCAAAAACATTCAGTACTTC
TRBD2,TRBJ2-7,TRBV4-2,-,CASSQEASGASYEQYF,TGTGCCAGCAGCCAAGAGGCTAGCGGGGCCTCCTACGAGCAGTACTTC
TRBD2,TRBJ2-7,TRBV19,-,CASSSRGLADYEQYF,TGTGCCAGTAGTTCCAGGGGACTAGCAGACTACGAGCAGTACTTC
TRBD2,TRBJ2-7,TRBV6-1,-,CASAKLAGGVHEQYF,TGTGCCAGCGCCAAACTAGCGGGAGGGGTCCACGAGCAGTACTTC
-,TRBJ2-3,TRBV9,-,CASSDRQASTDTQYF,TGTGCCAGCAGCGATCGACAGGCTAGCACAGATACGCAGTATTTT
-,TRBJ2-7,TRBV27,-,CASSSLPRDLTYEQYF,TGTGCCAGCAGTTCCCTCCCCCGGGATCTAACCTACGAGCAGTACTTC
-,TRBJ1-5,TRBV19,few,CASSIDLTVRPSRDQPQHF,TGTGCCAGTAGTATAGACTTGACCGTGCGTCCTTCGAGGGATCAGCCCCAGCATTTT
-,TRBJ2-5,TRBV2,-,CASTERIQETQYF,TGTGCCAGCACCGAGCGAATCCAAGAGACCCAGTACTTC